This T cell receptor beta chain stems from a study of Ad26.COV2.S vaccination and SARS-CoV-2 variants. Remarks on this clone: The sample has other DNA sequences that encode this CDR3 too.

J was trimmed by 2 bases and V by 1 base; bases with no gene match: 1. The germline V gene has CDR1 LGHNA and CDR2 YSLEER. This CDR3 spans 16 amino acids. Profiled with immunoSEQ multiplex PCR; TCRdb holds only in-frame clones, not every one. In the table there are hundreds of thousands of clones, 89% of which are singletons. Treatment in this sample: 15 to 20 received Ad26.COV2.S at low or high dose, single or two shots; about 5 received placebo; per-sample allocation not given. Day 63 after the first injection of vaccine or placebo was the sampling time. An Ad26 vector carrying the Wuhan-strain SARS-CoV-2 spike served as the vaccine.

The origin of this receptor is a person aged 18-65 years who received the Ad26.COV2.S COVID-19 vaccine or a placebo. The sample was peripheral blood, taken in a trial of Ad26.COV2.S vaccine versus placebo. The chain couples TRBV4-3 to TRBJ2-5, with 13 bases identical to TRBD2. CDR3 amino acids: CASSQGLAGGQETQYF. The CDR3 DNA is TGCGCCAGCAGCCAAGGACTAGCGGGGGGACAAGAGACCCAGTACTTC.